The TCR beta chain described here comes from a study of cytomegalovirus exposure and HLA in healthy donors (dated by TCRdb to about 2017). Regarding the complete study: In an earlier analysis of fewer than 750 of the donors, 250 to 350 Gb of sequence data and approximately 120 million unique TCR beta sequences from 150 million to 200 million T cells were reported. Approximately 310 gigabases of sequencing data and approximately 80 million unique TCR sequences were included in an early release covering around 600 HLA-typed donors. The genetic ancestry cluster associated with self-reported Caucasian donors included around four fifths of the approximately 430 genotyped donors. The study aimed to test whether signatures of past pathogen exposure could be identified by cataloging public T cell receptors. The study profiled the T cell repertoires of hundreds of subjects by immunosequencing and related them to cytomegalovirus serostatus. Besides the first cohort of hundreds of subjects, a separate validation cohort made up of 120 different subjects was used. To predict cytomegalovirus infection status, the study brought together high-throughput TCR immunosequencing, statistical association of individual TCRs with disease status, and machine learning. In a later analysis, previously published TCR beta repertoires from roughly 710 donors were re-analyzed and high-resolution HLA genotyping was added so that TCR occurrence patterns could be studied. The later analysis used no new phenotypic data to find candidate immune exposures, relying instead on TCR beta sequences and their occurrence across donors. To decide whether each TCR beta V gene segment behaved as functional or pseudogenic, an earlier analysis of some 600 of the donors relied on high-throughput TCR beta sequencing. Donor age, sex, ethnicity and CMV serostatus were compiled together with the repertoire data. A later genetic analysis took genome-wide SNP genotypes for about 55% of the roughly 700 donors and used that subset as a discovery cohort. All discovery cohort repertoires had been generated using a single sequencing platform. Class I and class II HLA loci were covered by the typing at four-digit resolution. The number of donors typed differed by locus, with about 629-630 for A, B, C, DRB1 and DQB1, roughly 520 for DQA1, about 610 for DPA1, and around 430 for DPB1. Roughly five DR-DQ haplotypes were handled as single units for association and clustering, since linkage in the cohort was strong. Among over 350 genotyped donors of the cohort, an average of approximately 240,000 unique TCR beta nucleotide sequences were sequenced per donor, 15% to 20% of them non-productive. The research as a whole found: In a later analysis, most CMV-associated TCR beta chains were found to appear HLA-restricted, with HLA associations seemingly driven largely by CMV exposure. Broadly in line with IMGT annotations, most TCR beta V segments showed up in productive rearrangements about 87% or about 30% of the time in an earlier analysis of around 600 of the donors. A later analysis found that HLA-associated TCR beta chains were more clonally expanded and had lower generation probabilities than equally common non-associated chains. According to a later analysis, parvovirus B19, influenza, CMV and Epstein-Barr virus appeared linked to several top co-occurrence clusters. Specific HLA alleles were associated with 15,000 to 20,000 TCR beta sequences at a false discovery rate of 0.05 in a later analysis. It was suggested by the authors that the approach could potentially be generalized to other disease states and immunological phenotypes. The 87-base-pair reads could not distinguish some IMGT-functional V segments, including TRBV6-2 and TRBV6-3, so those segments were excluded. While some public TCRs were present in many individuals, most TCR sequences turned up only very rarely across donors. A total of 150 to 200 TCR beta chains were listed by the study as associated with cytomegalovirus. Presence/absence analyses assumed roughly uniform sequencing depth across donors, an assumption that may not hold. Because HLA typing was missing for some donors at each locus, association tests included only the typed subset. A further reported finding was that TCR beta sequences accurately predicted the HLA-A and HLA-B alleles for most subjects in the first cohort. Linkage disequilibrium might explain the correlated functional status among segregating V segments, but an unknown experimental factor could not be ruled out. In a later analysis, the rate of TCR association differed among HLA loci, with DRB1 alleles having the most associated TCRs and HLA-C alleles having the fewest. Approximately 18 rarely observed V segments, including chromosome 9 orphons, were excluded from the earlier analysis of several hundred of the donors because counts were too low. When HLA alleles, especially DR and DQ, strongly co-occurred, TCR associations were difficult to assign to individual alleles. This cohort had only TCR beta chains sequenced, and the lack of alpha or paired-chain data limited which features could be detected. A later genetic analysis reported fewer N-insertions in productive TCRs among donors in an Asian-associated ancestry cluster than the roughly 720-donor mean. Immune exposure information for the cohort was limited to CMV serostatus. An association between a missense DCLRE1C variant and V-gene and J-gene trimming of TCR beta chains was found in a later genetic analysis and replicated in an independent cohort. A few of the identified cytomegalovirus-associated TCR beta chains were confirmed in vitro to be specific for cytomegalovirus antigens. In both the original and validation cohorts, the classifier was reported to diagnose cytomegalovirus status with high specificity and sensitivity. A cluster of highly shared sequence variants was judged likely to be a technical artifact of the sequencing pipeline.

Receptor libraries were prepared by the immunoSEQ multiplex PCR assay. For the multiplex PCR, a mixture combining 60 forward primers for TCR Vbeta segments and 13 reverse primers for TCR Jbeta segments was used. A multiplex PCR assay on genomic DNA amplified the CDR3 region of rearranged TCR beta genes. The amplified TCR beta libraries were sequenced on the Illumina HiSeq System as 87-base-pair reads. Turning to the authors' computational methods: A later analysis tallied around 80 million unique TCR beta chains across the 666 repertoires, and around 12 million of those chains were shared by two or more donors. To remove PCR and sequencing errors, raw reads were error-corrected and collapsed into unique sequences using a nearest-neighbor algorithm that merged closely related sequences. V, D and J gene segments were assigned by aligning CDR3 sequences to IMGT reference sequences. For a sequence to be retained, at least a six-nucleotide match to both a V gene segment and a J gene segment was required. Rearrangements were called productive when the CDR3 lacked stop codons and stayed in frame with V and J; all others were non-productive. Following IMGT convention, CDR3 was defined as the stretch from the second conserved V-encoded cysteine to the conserved J-encoded phenylalanine. Sequences without an unambiguous match to a single V gene segment were excluded from the earlier analysis of 450 to 750 of the donors. An earlier analysis of 587 of the donors called V segments functional above 56.7% productive rearrangements and segregating when the between-donor standard deviation exceeded 5%. A statistical classification framework was built for diagnosing cytomegalovirus status from the catalog of TCR beta chain sequences. In a later analysis, TCR nucleotide sequences were compared against IMGT/GENE-DB human TR gene sequences so that V and J genes could be assigned. In a later analysis, CDR3 sequences and most-parsimonious VDJ recombination scenarios were assigned using the TCRdist pipeline. In a later analysis, each TCR beta chain was defined by its CDR3 amino acid sequence together with its V-gene family, and reads lacking a unique V-gene family were excluded. As a way to deal with suspected cross-contamination and a sequencing artifact, a later analysis dropped hundreds of nucleotide sequences that were highly shared and had low generation probability. For each public chain, a later analysis derived a clonal expansion index from normalized ranks of inferred template counts within each repertoire. In a later analysis, generation probabilities were computed with a VDJ recombination model fitted to out-of-frame rearrangements, and the resulting probabilities were checked against IGoR. In a later analysis, hypergeometric tests were used to score TCR-TCR, TCR-HLA and TCR-CMV co-occurrence, with a repertoire-size bias correction applied to TCR pairs. A later analysis estimated false discovery rates by permuting HLA or CMV assignments 20 times. In a later analysis, co-occurring TCRs were grouped using DBSCAN, and TCRdist sequence similarity was added for clustering within HLA-allele-positive subsets. For co-occurrence clustering, repertoires with fewer than 30,000 or more than 120,000 public chains were excluded, along with five repertoires with anomalous nucleotide sharing. TCRdb took over this immuneACCESS table, retaining in-frame rearrangements with V and J assigned. Such tables are incomplete; in checked studies, under half of the missing clones stem from an unresolved V gene, and the remainder is unexplained. Clone size and V and J calls were adopted from that table, with D and trimming inferred from the DNA. The sample profile shows tens of thousands of clones; over 70% of them were found once. The top ten clonotypes cover roughly a quarter of the sample.

The germline V gene (reference sequence) gives CDR1 as LNHDA and CDR2 as SQIVND. V is trimmed back by 10 bases and J by 1 base, and the junction contains 8 bases that no gene match accounts for. The CDR3 numbers 14 residues from cysteine through phenylalanine. Left in the record is the CDR3 DNA by itself, 42 bases read in frame from the first base. The cohort comprised 670 or so healthy bone marrow donors. All cohort members were sampled while nominally healthy, although unrecorded immune exposures were likely present. The donor tested CMV seropositive, placing the donor among the approximately 310 seropositive members of the cohort. Every donor gave a peripheral blood sample, and the peripheral blood mononuclear cells from that sample were used for TCR beta sequencing. Genomic DNA extraction from the blood cell samples was performed with the Qiagen DNeasy Blood Extraction Kit. Turning to this clone: Its target antigen remains unknown. The input lacks base qualities; no much larger clone sits a single base away.

Source material: PBMCs. The rearrangement joined TRBV19 to TRBJ2-5, and TRBD1 aligns with 8 junction nucleotides. The receptor comes from a woman in her forties or fifties in good health and CMV-seropositive. The DNA sequence is as follows: TGTGCCACGAGGGGGACAGGCCTCCAAGAGACCCAGTACTTC. It encodes CATRGTGLQETQYF.